This passage covers 12 T cell receptor beta chains from one sample sequenced in a study of T-cell memory formation after mild COVID-19. TCRdb redid the calling of the 5' RACE reads with MiXCR, one entry per CDR3 protein. Of about 360,000 distinct CDR3 sequences listed, about an eighth are singletons. Sample: PBMCs or a T cell subset sorted from them (not recorded which). These receptors all come from a man between 18 and 29 years old who had mild COVID-19 (a few samples of this study predate the infection). Cell type and time point are not known.

In this sample, this clonotype turned up many times. The chain joins TRBV5-1 to TRBJ1-4; D is undetermined. This CDR3 has 14 amino acids. V lost 7 bases and J 4 bases, leaving 14 bases between the germline ends. Germline loops: CDR1 SGHRS, CDR2 YFSETQ. CDR3 sequence reads: CASGEGLGNEKLFF. CDR3 DNA: TGCGCCAGCGGTGAGGGCCTCGGTAATGAAAAACTGTTTTTT. Full variable domain (outside the CDR3, taken from reference TRBV5-1 and TRBJ1-4): KAGVTQTPRYLIKTRGQQVTLSCSPISGHRSVSWYQQTPGQGLQFLFEYFSETQRNKGNFPGRFSGRQFSNSRSEMNVSTLELGDSALYLCASGEGLGNEKLFFGSGTQLSVL.

V usage is TRBV29-1 and J usage is TRBJ2-1; D remains ambiguous. The V gene's germline CDR1 is SQVTM and CDR2 ANQGSEA. There are 12 residues in the CDR3. V shed 7 bases and J shed 4 bases, with 11 bases lying between them. CDR3 bases: TGCAGCGCCGGCCTGCGTTACAATGAGCAGTTCTTC. Amino acid sequence: CSAGLRYNEQFF.

This clonotype was seen a few times. The chain links TRBV7-9 to TRBJ1-1; D gene uncertain. The CDR3 runs to 14 residues. Germline V lookup: CDR1 SEHNR, CDR2 FQNEAQ (reference sequence). V was trimmed by 5 bases and J by 5 bases, leaving 15 bases between them. For the CDR3, the DNA is TGTGCCAGCAGCATCCACGCCCGGGCGACTGAAGCTTTCTTT. As protein: CASSIHARATEAFF.

The sample holds a few counts of this clonotype. The chain links TRBV4-1 to TRBJ1-1; no firm D call. Germline V CDR1 and CDR2: MGHRA, YSYEKL. This CDR3 has 14 residues. With 5 bases removed from V and 11 bases from J, the gap between germline ends came to 21 bases. The CDR3 DNA follows: TGCGCCAGCAGCTACCCTCAGCGTCAGCCTAGGGCTTTCTTT. Translating gives CASSYPQRQPRAFF.

This clonotype was seen repeatedly, ten times or more. V is TRBV7-2 and J is TRBJ1-5; no clear D. This CDR3 spans 15 amino acids. V gave up 1 base and J gave up 5 bases, with 12 bases separating them. Germline loops: CDR1 SGHTA, CDR2 FQGNSA. Here the CDR3 DNA reads TGTGCCAGCAGCTTAGGTTCGGCAGTTCATCAGCCCCAGCATTTT. Protein product: CASSLGSAVHQPQHF.

The rearrangement links TRBV27 to TRBJ2-2; D tentatively reads TRBD1 or TRBD2 (6 bases each). The V and J ends lost 6 bases and 2 bases respectively, with 19 bases between them. Germline CDR1 MNHEY, CDR2 SMNVEV (reference sequence). The CDR3 runs 17 residues. CDR3 sequence (DNA): TGTGCCAGCAGCGACCGGAAGGGGGGAATTAACACCGGGGAGCTGTTTTTT. This codes for CASSDRKGGINTGELFF.

The table lists this clonotype with many counts. The chain combines TRBV5-1 with TRBJ1-6, with 10 bases that match TRBD1. Germline V lookup: CDR1 SGHRS, CDR2 YFSETQ. There are 16 residues in the CDR3. V lost 4 bases and J lost 9; bases outside the gene matches: 10. CDR3: CASSTGTGVLGSPLHF. The CDR3 region has the DNA TGCGCCAGCAGCACCGGGACAGGGGTTTTGGGTTCACCCCTCCACTTT.

This clonotype was found a few times. The genes are TRBV7-9 and TRBJ2-5, with 8 bases that match TRBD2. V lost 5 bases and J lost 5; bases outside the gene matches: 16. CDR3 length equals 17 residues. CDR1 and CDR2 from the germline V gene are SEHNR and FQNEAQ (reference sequence). The CDR3 nucleotides read TGTGCCAGCAGCCCCGGGTTTAAGGCGGGGGGCGGCGAGACCCAGTACTTC. Protein sequence: CASSPGFKAGGGETQYF.

This clonotype has only a few counts. The chain links TRBV7-6 to TRBJ1-2; the D gene is possibly TRBD1 (5 bases). V shed 5 bases and J shed 6 bases, with 13 bases lying between them. Germline CDR1 SGHVS, CDR2 FNYEAQ. The CDR3 spans 13 residues. As DNA, the CDR3 is TGTGCCAGCAGCGTCCAGGGTTTGAATGGCTACACCTTC. Translated, it gives CASSVQGLNGYTF.

This clonotype showed up just a few times. The chain couples TRBV11-2 to TRBJ2-3; D possibly corresponds to TRBD2 (5 bases). Per germline, CDR1 SGHAT and CDR2 FQNNGV. CDR3 length: 16 amino acids. Trimming pared 4 bases from V and 2 bases from J, leaving 16 bases between. In DNA form, the CDR3 reads TGTGCCAGCAGCTCCATAGCGTTTACCTTCACAGATACGCAGTATTTT. Translation: CASSSIAFTFTDTQYF.

The genes are TRBV7-7 and TRBJ2-2; 9 bases are a match to TRBD2. There are 16 residues in the CDR3. Trimming took 9 bases from V and 0 from J; bases not matched to a gene: 8. The germline V gene has CDR1 SSHAT and CDR2 FNYEAQ (reference sequence). CDR3 in DNA: TGTGCCAGTTCCTTGGGCGGGGGGGCGAACACCGGGGAGCTGTTTTTT. It is translated as CASSLGGGANTGELFF.

The chain is built from TRBV7-2 and TRBJ2-1, with D possibly matching TRBD2 (7 bases). V lost 0 bases, J lost 9 bases, and 18 bases lay in between. Germline CDR1 reads SGHTA; CDR2 reads FQGNSA. This CDR3 is built from 16 residues. The CDR3 here is CASSLAGGGAASEQFF. In DNA form, the CDR3 reads TGTGCCAGCAGCTTAGCGGGTGGGGGGGCCGCTAGTGAGCAGTTCTTC.